Listed here are 9 T cell receptor beta chains from one sample, sequenced in a study of cytomegalovirus exposure and HLA in healthy donors. The primer mix had 60 Vbeta and 13 Jbeta primers. Assay: immunoSEQ multiplex PCR; the TCRdb copy retains only in-frame clones and omits some. The sample has tens of thousands of clones; over 75% are singletons. The sequencing input was PBMCs. The receptors stem from a man aged 55 to 70 in good health and CMV-seronegative.

The chain employs TRBV19 and TRBJ2-5, with a tentative D call TRBD1 (6 bases). Trimming pared 10 bases from V and 0 bases from J, leaving 18 bases between. This CDR3 has 15 residues. Germline CDR1 reads LNHDA; CDR2 reads SQIVND (reference sequence). The CDR3 sequence is CANTSDRFNQETQYF. The DNA of the CDR3 is TGTGCCAATACCTCAGACAGGTTTAACCAAGAGACCCAGTACTTC.

This clone has just a few counts. The V and J genes are TRBV4-2 and TRBJ2-5, with 11 nucleotides matching TRBD2. Looked up from germline, CDR1 is LGHNA and CDR2 is YNFKEQ. The V and J ends lost 4 bases and 3 bases, in that order; junction bases with no gene match: 13. This CDR3 is 18 amino acids long. CDR3 in DNA: TGTGCCAGCAGCCTATCCTACCGGGTAGCGGGGGGGAAAGAGACCCAGTACTTC. Translation gives CASSLSYRVAGGKETQYF.

The V and J genes are TRBV5-6 and TRBJ2-7, with D possibly TRBD1 on 6 matching bases. Deletions cut 2 bases from V and 4 bases from J, with 13 bases between. Germline loops: CDR1 SGHDT, CDR2 YYEEEE. This CDR3 is 14 amino acids long. This CDR3 is CASSFTGHSYEQYF. Written as DNA, the CDR3 is TGTGCCAGCAGCTTCACGGGACATTCTTACGAGCAGTACTTC.

The sample holds a few counts of this clone. This chain connects TRBV5-5 to TRBJ1-5; TRBD1 agrees at 9 bases. V trimming: 2 bases; J trimming: 6 bases; junction bases outside the gene matches: 6. The germline gives CDR1 SGHKS, CDR2 YYEKEE (reference sequence). The CDR3 totals 15 residues. The CDR3 here is CASSFNRGPVQPQHF. CDR3 coding DNA: TGTGCCAGCAGCTTTAACAGGGGGCCTGTTCAGCCCCAGCATTTT.

CDR3 sequence reads: CASSQDRGGPIQETQYF. CDR3 sequence (DNA): TGCGCCAGCAGCCAAGATCGGGGGGGGCCTATCCAAGAGACCCAGTACTTC. V and J are TRBV4-1 and TRBJ2-5; 8 bases line up with TRBD2. With V trimmed by 0 bases and J by 1 base, 7 bases remained unmatched. The CDR3 is made up of 17 amino acids. The germline CDR1 and CDR2 sequences are MGHRA and YSYEKL.

The chain recombines TRBV30 with TRBJ2-1, with 10 nucleotides matching TRBD2. The CDR3 has 14 amino acids. Looked up from germline, CDR1 is GTSNPN and CDR2 is SVGIG (reference sequence). The V and J ends lost 2 bases and 8 bases, in that order; junction bases with no gene match: 6. The CDR3 region is CAWSRLAGFDEQFF. The CDR3 bases are TGTGCCTGGAGTCGACTAGCGGGTTTCGATGAGCAGTTCTTC.

The CDR3: CARGGLTGTQETQYF. The CDR3 nucleotides are TGTGCCAGAGGGGGATTGACAGGCACCCAAGAGACCCAGTACTTC. The gene calls are TRBV2 and TRBJ2-5, with D possibly being TRBD1 (6 bases). This CDR3 has 15 amino acids. Trimming left V 9 bases short and J 1 base short, with 18 bases between. The germline gives CDR1 SNHLY, CDR2 FYNNEI.

This sequence joins TRBV18 and TRBJ1-2, with a possible D match to TRBD1 (5 bases). The germline gives CDR1 KGHSH, CDR2 LQKENI. The CDR3 length is 14 residues. Deletions cut 1 base from V and 2 bases from J, with 8 bases between. CDR3 region: CASSPQAGNYGYTF. In DNA, the CDR3 is TGTGCCAGCTCACCACAGGCAGGGAACTATGGCTACACCTTC.

The chain joins TRBV19 to TRBJ2-7; TRBD2 aligns across 13 bases. This CDR3 is 16 amino acids long. The ends lost 3 bases at V and 0 bases at J; junction bases unmatched: 2. Germline lookup yields CDR1 LNHDA and CDR2 SQIVND (reference sequence). This chain's CDR3 is CASSIGLAGASYEQYF. CDR3 bases: TGTGCCAGTAGTATCGGACTAGCGGGGGCCTCCTACGAGCAGTACTTC.